These 30 T cell receptor beta chains share one sample of origin, sequenced in a study of human T cells and chemical hapten exposure. MiXCR, applied by TCRdb to the RACE reads, yields one record per CDR3 protein. The sample yields roughly 130,000 distinct CDR3 sequences, approximately 8.3% seen once. Time point specified: healthy volunteer bleed at 2 weeks. Unfractionated whole blood was the source from which total RNA was extracted. Sequencing was done on a sample of whole blood. These receptors originate from a male donor in good health. Some clones in this sample may be carry-over from other donors' samples.

This clonotype was counted ten times or more. This chain connects TRBV14 to TRBJ2-5; D remains unclear. V dropped 0 bases and J dropped 3 bases, with 8 bases sitting between them. The CDR3 has 14 amino acids. Germline CDR1 is SGHDN and CDR2 is FVKESK. DNA for the CDR3: TGTGCCAGCAGCCAAGACCGGTTAAAAGAGACCCAGTACTTC. Protein product: CASSQDRLKETQYF.

The J gene is TRBJ1-1, the V gene TRBV6-5; D perhaps matches TRBD1 (5 bases). CDR1 and CDR2 from the germline V gene are MNHEY and SVGAGI. The CDR3 totals 13 residues. Trimming shortened V by 6 bases and J by 6 bases, and 14 bases separated the two germline ends. CDR3 sequence (DNA): TGTGCCAGCAGCGATTTCAGGGTCGCTGAAGCTTTCTTT. Its protein is CASSDFRVAEAFF.

This clonotype was seen a handful of times. The chain links TRBV4-3 to TRBJ2-7; no firm D call. Looked up from germline, CDR1 is LGHNA and CDR2 is YSLEER. There are 15 residues in the CDR3. Trimming cost V 0 bases and J 4 bases, with 13 bases left between them. CDR3 loop: CASSQDDRVEYEQYF. CDR3 bases: TGCGCCAGCAGCCAAGATGATAGGGTTGAATACGAGCAGTACTTC.

The DNA of the CDR3 is TGCAGCGTTCGATTACTTTCGATGAACACTGAAGCTTTCTTT. Translating gives CSVRLLSMNTEAFF. The chain couples TRBV29-1 to TRBJ1-1; no definite D call. This CDR3 region has 14 residues. Germline lookup yields CDR1 SQVTM and CDR2 ANQGSEA. V lost 5 bases and J 0 bases, leaving 13 bases between the germline ends. The variable domain in full, completed from reference TRBV29-1 and TRBJ1-1, reads SAVISQKPSRDICQRGTSLTIQCQVDSQVTMMFWYRQQPGQSLTLIATANQGSEATYESGFVIDKFPISRPNLTFSTLTVSNMSPEDSSIYLCSVRLLSMNTEAFFGQGTRLTVV.

In this sample, this clonotype is medium-sized. CDR3: CASSPSTDTQYF. The CDR3 DNA is TGTGCCAGCAGCCCTAGCACAGATACGCAGTATTTT. This sequence joins TRBV7-2 and TRBJ2-3; D is uncertain. With 5 bases removed from V and 0 bases from J, the gap between germline ends came to 3 bases. Germline V gene data show CDR1 as SGHTA and CDR2 as FQGNSA. The length of the CDR3 is 12 residues.

This clonotype showed up many times. The rearrangement joins TRBV5-1 to TRBJ2-7; D gene unclear. V was clipped by 4 bases and J by 3 bases, with 8 bases between them. The CDR3 is made up of 12 amino acids. Germline V CDR1 and CDR2: SGHRS, YFSETQ. CDR3 amino acids: CASSQNSYEQYF. The DNA of the CDR3 is TGCGCCAGCAGCCAAAACAGCTACGAGCAGTACTTC. The full variable domain, with the rest looked up from reference TRBV5-1 and TRBJ2-7, is KAGVTQTPRYLIKTRGQQVTLSCSPISGHRSVSWYQQTPGQGLQFLFEYFSETQRNKGNFPGRFSGRQFSNSRSEMNVSTLELGDSALYLCASSQNSYEQYFGPGTRLTVT.

There are a few counts of this clonotype. The rearrangement links TRBV29-1 to TRBJ2-1, with TRBD1 as a possible D gene (6 bases). Trimming left V 8 bases short and J 2 bases short, with 13 bases between. Germline V gives CDR1 SQVTM, CDR2 ANQGSEA. This CDR3 comprises 13 residues. The chain's CDR3 is CSTRKGAYNEQFF. The CDR3 nucleotides read TGCAGCACTCGGAAGGGGGCCTACAATGAGCAGTTCTTC.

The chain has TRBV3-1 and TRBJ2-7; 10 bases map to TRBD2. CDR3 length equals 17 residues. Germline lookup yields CDR1 LGHDT and CDR2 YNNKEL (reference sequence). J gave up 2 bases and V 4 bases, and 11 bases lay outside the gene matches. The chain's CDR3 is CASSPSSPAGGTYEQYF. Here the CDR3 DNA reads TGTGCCAGCAGCCCGAGCTCGCCAGCGGGAGGGACCTACGAGCAGTACTTC.

This clonotype was found a few times. The J gene is TRBJ1-1, the V gene TRBV18, with D perhaps TRBD1 (5 bases). The CDR3 is 15 amino acids. Germline assignment: CDR1 KGHSH and CDR2 LQKENI. V lost 0 bases and J lost 4, with 12 bases in between. CDR3 loop: CASSPPWGFGTEAFF. CDR3 DNA sequence: TGTGCCAGCTCACCACCGTGGGGCTTTGGCACTGAAGCTTTCTTT.

Note on this clonotype: A read error is possible here, since a much larger clone lies one base away. This CDR3 is CSVEGGGRVDTEAFF. As DNA, the CDR3 is TGCAGCGTTGAAGGAGGGGGACGGGTTGACACTGAAGCTTTCTTT. This chain connects TRBV29-1 to TRBJ1-1, with D perhaps TRBD1 (6 bases). V was shortened by 1 base and J by 3 bases, with 15 bases between the two germline ends. This CDR3 spans 15 amino acids. The germline V gene encodes CDR1 SQVTM and CDR2 ANQGSEA.

V and J are TRBV5-6 and TRBJ2-1, with D maybe TRBD1 (8 bases). This CDR3 has 15 amino acids. Germline CDR1 is SGHDT and CDR2 is YYEEEE. V shed 3 bases and J shed 8 bases, with 18 bases lying between them. CDR3 coding DNA: TGTGCCAGCAGCTCAGGGGGCGGGAGTACGGATGAGCAGTTCTTC. Translation gives CASSSGGGSTDEQFF.

The chain recombines TRBV29-1 with TRBJ1-5; D is uncertain. The CDR3 is 12 amino acids. Germline assignment: CDR1 SQVTM and CDR2 ANQGSEA. Trimming stripped 7 bases from V and 3 bases from J, with 10 bases between. The CDR3 sequence: CSATGINQPQHF. The CDR3 DNA is TGCAGCGCAACGGGGATCAATCAGCCCCAGCATTTT.

This clonotype was counted only a few times. In DNA, the CDR3 is TGTGCCATCAGTGAGCGGGGAGACGGGGAGACCCAGTACTTC. Its translation is CAISERGDGETQYF. V and J are TRBV10-3 and TRBJ2-5; D perhaps matches TRBD2 (5 bases). The CDR3 contains 14 residues. Germline assignment: CDR1 ENHRY and CDR2 SYGVKD. V lost 2 bases and J 5 bases, leaving 12 bases between the germline ends.

The chain employs TRBV5-6 and TRBJ2-7; D tentatively fits TRBD1 or TRBD2 (5 bases each). V gave up 4 bases and J gave up 5 bases, with 25 bases separating them. The CDR3 contains 17 residues. The V gene's germline CDR1 is SGHDT and CDR2 YYEEEE. CDR3 region: CASSRRSGTTAWNEQYF. The CDR3 nucleotides read TGTGCCAGCAGCCGGCGATCCGGGACCACCGCATGGAACGAGCAGTACTTC.

The CDR3 protein is CASSEAWDRVRTPYNSPLHF. CDR3 nucleotide sequence: TGTGCCAGCAGTGAAGCCTGGGACAGGGTGCGGACTCCCTATAATTCACCCCTCCACTTT. The chain uses TRBV2 and TRBJ1-6; 9 bases match TRBD1. There are 20 residues in the CDR3. Trimming took 0 bases from V and 2 from J; bases not matched to a gene: 11. From germline, CDR1 is SNHLY and CDR2 FYNNEI. Supplemented by reference TRBV2 and TRBJ1-6, the full variable domain reads EPEVTQTPSHQVTQMGQEVILRCVPISNHLYFYWYRQILGQKVEFLVSFYNNEISEKSEIFDDQFSVERPDGSNFTLKIRSTKLEDSAMYFCASSEAWDRVRTPYNSPLHFGNGTRLTVT.

The chain couples TRBV27 to TRBJ2-7; TRBD2 is a possible D gene (6 bases). V lost 4 bases to trimming and J lost 3 bases, with 19 bases between them. The CDR3 is 16 residues long. Germline V CDR1 and CDR2: MNHEY, SMNVEV (reference sequence). For the CDR3, the DNA is TGTGCCAGCAGTTCGCGGGATCCAAACCTGGGCTACGAGCAGTACTTC. Residues: CASSSRDPNLGYEQYF.

This clonotype came up many times. V usage is TRBV20-1 and J usage is TRBJ2-1; 9 nucleotides line up with TRBD1. Germline V gives CDR1 DFQATT, CDR2 SNEGSKA (reference sequence). The ends lost 6 bases at V and 3 bases at J; junction bases unmatched: 6. CDR3 length equals 14 residues. CDR3 in DNA: TGCAGTGCCGCCGGGACAGGGAACTACAATGAGCAGTTCTTC. Amino acids: CSAAGTGNYNEQFF.

This clonotype was counted a few times. The gene calls are TRBV11-2 and TRBJ2-6, with a weak D call TRBD1 (5 bases). The germline gives CDR1 SGHAT, CDR2 FQNNGV. The ends were cut back, 2 bases at V and 0 bases at J, with 11 bases in the middle. CDR3 length equals 17 residues. CDR3 residues: CASSLIKGPSGANVLTF. For the CDR3, the DNA is TGTGCCAGCAGCTTAATAAAGGGGCCCTCTGGGGCCAACGTCCTGACTTTC.

The genes are TRBV5-1 and TRBJ2-6; either TRBD1 or TRBD2 may fit D (5 bases each). The V end was cut by 0 bases, the J end by 2 bases, with 15 bases between. This CDR3 spans 18 amino acids. Per the germline V gene, CDR1 is SGHRS and CDR2 is YFSETQ. CDR3 bases: TGCGCCAGCAGCTTGGAGGCGCCGAGGGGCACTGGGGCCAACGTCCTGACTTTC. It is translated as CASSLEAPRGTGANVLTF.

The chain employs TRBV12-3 or TRBV12-4 and TRBJ1-5, with a possible D match to TRBD1 (5 bases). CDR3 length: 15 amino acids. V gave up 1 base and J gave up 1 base, with 8 bases separating them. CDR3 in amino acids: CASSLGRQSNQPQHF. As DNA, the CDR3 is TGTGCCAGCAGTTTAGGGAGACAGAGCAATCAGCCCCAGCATTTT.

The rearrangement joins TRBV7-9 to TRBJ1-1; D not resolved. V shed 2 bases and J shed 4 bases, with 14 bases lying between them. CDR3 size: 15 residues. The germline CDR1 and CDR2 sequences are SEHNR and FQNEAQ (reference sequence). The CDR3 nucleotides are TGTGCCAGCAGCTTAAGAGCCACAGCAAGCACTGAAGCTTTCTTT. Amino acids: CASSLRATASTEAFF.

This chain connects TRBV20-1 to TRBJ2-7, with D possibly TRBD2 on 6 matching bases. V lost 3 bases to trimming and J lost 7 bases, with 16 bases between them. This CDR3 has 13 residues. Looked up from germline, CDR1 is DFQATT and CDR2 is SNEGSKA (reference sequence). The DNA for the CDR3 is TGCAGTGCTAGTGGGACTCCCGCGGGGGAGCAGTACTTC. It yields the protein CSASGTPAGEQYF.

This rearrangement joins TRBV6-6 to TRBJ1-3, with D unresolved. V lost 7 bases and J 6 bases, leaving 16 bases between the germline ends. Germline values: CDR1 MNHNY, CDR2 SVGAGI (reference sequence). The length of the CDR3 is 14 residues. CDR3 amino acids: CASIPRPLENTIYF. As DNA, the CDR3 is TGTGCCAGCATTCCTCGGCCACTCGAAAACACCATATATTTT.

In its sample, this clonotype was seen a few times. The chain carries TRBV20-1 and TRBJ2-5; 9 nucleotides align to TRBD1. After removal of 3 bases from V and 5 bases from J, the junction contained 7 bases not matched to a gene. This CDR3 comprises 14 residues. The germline V gene has CDR1 DFQATT and CDR2 SNEGSKA (reference sequence). The CDR3 sequence: CSARDRDRDETQYF. CDR3 coding DNA: TGCAGTGCTAGGGACAGGGACAGGGACGAGACCCAGTACTTC.

V gene TRBV6-2 or TRBV6-3 combines with J gene TRBJ2-1; D unclear. V was pared by 5 bases and J by 10 bases, with 12 bases between. CDR3 length: 12 amino acids. CDR1 is MNHEY, CDR2 SVGEGT, per germline. The CDR3 bases are TGTGCCAGCAGTGACCTAAGCAGGGAGCAGTTCTTC. Its protein product is CASSDLSREQFF.

The rearrangement links TRBV6-6 to TRBJ2-1; D not certain. Germline CDR1 is MNHNY and CDR2 is SVGAGI (reference sequence). Trimming removed 1 base at V and 1 base at J, with 14 bases between. This CDR3 has 17 residues. CDR3 protein: CASSYFGVAGSYNEQFF. DNA of the CDR3: TGTGCCAGCAGTTACTTCGGTGTGGCAGGATCCTACAATGAGCAGTTCTTC.

In its sample, this clonotype was seen a few times. The chain employs TRBV3-1 and TRBJ2-1; D perhaps matches TRBD1 (7 bases). This CDR3 is 13 amino acids long. Germline V gene sequence: CDR1 LGHDT, CDR2 YNNKEL (reference sequence). The V gene lost 8 bases and the J gene lost 6 bases, with 14 bases spanning the gap. CDR3 region: CASVGRGANEQFF. The CDR3 DNA reads TGTGCCAGCGTGGGCAGGGGGGCCAATGAGCAGTTCTTC.

In its sample, this clonotype was seen many times. The CDR3 DNA reads as TGTGCCAGCAGGCGTAGTAGCCCCTACAATGAGCAGTTCTTC. It is translated as CASRRSSPYNEQFF. The chain combines TRBV3-1 with TRBJ2-1, with D hard to call. Germline V gene data show CDR1 as LGHDT and CDR2 as YNNKEL (reference sequence). This CDR3 spans 14 amino acids. Trimming cost V 6 bases and J 2 bases, with 11 bases left between them.

This clonotype was found many times. The chain couples TRBV24-1 to TRBJ1-1; D gene ambiguous. The CDR3 runs to 13 residues. V was clipped by 7 bases and J by 4 bases, with 12 bases between them. CDR1 and CDR2 from the germline V gene are KGHDR and SFDVKD. CDR3 loop: CATSPTGSTEAFF. CDR3 nucleotides: TGTGCCACCAGCCCAACGGGGTCCACTGAAGCTTTCTTT.

The chain employs TRBV7-6 and TRBJ2-5; a weak D match, TRBD1 (5 bases). This CDR3 comprises 16 residues. Germline V gene data show CDR1 as SGHVS and CDR2 as FNYEAQ. V was trimmed by 5 bases and J by 0 bases, leaving 16 bases between them. CDR3 residues: CASSLVTDPYQETQYF. DNA for the CDR3: TGTGCCAGCAGCCTCGTGACAGACCCGTACCAAGAGACCCAGTACTTC.